This passage covers 17 T cell receptor beta chains from one sample sequenced in a study of blood T cell repertoires in COVID-19. TCRdb's table, derived via immunoSEQ multiplex PCR, lists solely in-frame clones and lacks some. There are around 230,000 clones in the sample; approximately 83% occur only once, and 3% to 4% lies in the top ten. The sequencing input was PBMCs or T cells enriched from blood (not recorded which). The receptors here all came from a woman aged 40 to 55 with acute COVID-19.

V usage is TRBV7-9 and J usage is TRBJ2-7, with D possibly matching TRBD1 (5 bases). CDR1 and CDR2 (germline): SEHNR, FQNEAQ (reference sequence). The CDR3 runs to 15 residues. V lost 1 base and J lost 2, with 12 bases in between. The CDR3 spells CASSLVVRAPYEQYF. Here the CDR3 DNA reads TGTGCCAGCAGCTTAGTAGTCAGGGCCCCCTACGAGCAGTACTTC.

V gene TRBV6-4 combines with J gene TRBJ2-3; 7 nucleotides agree with TRBD2. The CDR3 runs to 15 residues. Germline loops: CDR1 MRHNA, CDR2 SNTAGT. Trimming at V came to 2 bases and at J to 6 bases, leaving 8 bases not matched to a gene. DNA for the CDR3: TGTGCCAGCAGTGACGAGGGAGGGCCAACCGATACGCAGTATTTT. It is translated as CASSDEGGPTDTQYF.

This chain connects TRBV7-2 to TRBJ2-5; 11 bases agree with TRBD2. CDR3 length equals 15 residues. V trimming: 1 base; J trimming: 4 bases; junction bases outside the gene matches: 2. The germline gives CDR1 SGHTA, CDR2 FQGNSA. CDR3 sequence reads: CASSLGLAGPETQYF. CDR3 sequence (DNA): TGTGCCAGCAGCTTAGGACTAGCGGGACCAGAGACCCAGTACTTC.

The V call is TRBV30, the J call TRBJ2-1; 8 nucleotides agree with TRBD2. From germline, CDR1 is GTSNPN and CDR2 SVGIG (reference sequence). V lost 0 bases, J lost 7 bases, and 11 bases stayed unmatched. The CDR3 sequence is 16 residues long. The CDR3 DNA follows: TGTGCCTGGAGTGTACCCCGGGAGGGTCCCGGGAATGAGCAGTTCTTC. Its translation is CAWSVPREGPGNEQFF.

This clone was seen once. The gene calls are TRBV19 and TRBJ2-7, with 14 positions matching TRBD2. V dropped 6 bases and J dropped 4; count of bases not matched to a gene: 17. This CDR3 has 19 residues. Germline-derived CDR1 and CDR2 are LNHDA and SQIVND (reference sequence). The CDR3 loop reads CASSAGTGKTSGRAYEQYF. The CDR3 DNA is TGTGCCAGTAGCGCAGGGACAGGCAAGACTAGCGGGAGGGCGTACGAGCAGTACTTC.

The chain recombines TRBV7-6 with TRBJ2-3; TRBD2 matches at 12 bases. V was pared by 7 bases and J by 2 bases, with 4 bases of the junction left unmatched. Germline CDR1 reads SGHVS; CDR2 reads FNYEAQ. This CDR3 is 15 amino acids long. The CDR3 loop reads CASTGLAGTTDTQYF. The CDR3 nucleotides read TGTGCCAGCACAGGACTAGCGGGGACCACAGATACGCAGTATTTT.

The chain recombines TRBV11-2 with TRBJ1-1; 7 bases fit TRBD1. Per germline, CDR1 SGHAT and CDR2 FQNNGV. This CDR3 has 15 residues. The ends lost 5 bases at V and 2 bases at J; junction bases unmatched: 8. The CDR3 bases are TGTGCCAGCAGCCCGATTGACAGGGCTAACACTGAAGCTTTCTTT. Translated: CASSPIDRANTEAFF.

This chain connects TRBV19 to TRBJ2-2, with TRBD2 matching 7 bases. V was clipped by 2 bases and J by 4 bases; unmatched bases: 1. Germline CDR1 is LNHDA and CDR2 is SQIVND (reference sequence). CDR3 length equals 14 residues. The CDR3 DNA reads as TGTGCCAGTAGTATACGGGAGGTCACCGGGGAGCTGTTTTTT. It yields the protein CASSIREVTGELFF. Based on the CDR3 plus reference TRBV19 and TRBJ2-2, the full variable domain is DGGITQSPKYLFRKEGQNVTLSCEQNLNHDAMYWYRQDPGQGLRLIYYSQIVNDFQKGDIAEGYSVSREKKESFPLTVTSAQKNPTAFYLCASSIREVTGELFFGEGSRLTVL.

The chain employs TRBV9 and TRBJ2-3, with D possibly being TRBD2 (6 bases). Trimming took off 0 bases at V and 5 bases at J, with 10 bases between the two ends. CDR1 and CDR2 from the germline V gene are SGDLS and YYNGEE. CDR3 length equals 14 residues. The CDR3 nucleotides are TGTGCCAGCAGCGTAGGGTCTAGCGTAGATACGCAGTATTTT. This sequence encodes CASSVGSSVDTQYF.

The V and J genes are TRBV23-1 and TRBJ1-2; perhaps TRBD1 as D (6 bases). TRBV23-1 belongs to the ORF category, with a function that is uncertain. The CDR3 is 14 residues long. The V end lost 7 bases, the J end lost 2 bases, and 14 bases lay between the germline ends. CDR3 protein: CASKPGDGNYGYTF. The CDR3 DNA reads as TGCGCCAGCAAACCAGGGGATGGGAACTATGGCTACACCTTC.

This chain links TRBV10-1 with TRBJ2-3; D unresolved. There are 15 residues in the CDR3. The germline V gene encodes CDR1 WNHNN and CDR2 SYGVQD (reference sequence). V was shortened by 5 bases and J by 2 bases, with 14 bases between the two germline ends. CDR3 sequence (DNA): TGCGCCAGCAGTCGGAGAGCCACCGACACAGATACGCAGTATTTT. It encodes CASSRRATDTDTQYF.

This rearrangement joins TRBV5-1 to TRBJ1-4; no reliable D call. CDR1 and CDR2 from the germline V gene are SGHRS and YFSETQ. The V end was cut by 0 bases, the J end by 13 bases, with 16 bases between. This CDR3 is 14 amino acids long. CDR3 DNA: TGCGCCAGCAGCTTGGCCGAGGAGGGCGGAGGACTGTTTTTT. It specifies CASSLAEEGGGLFF.

This clone came up a few times. The V and J genes are TRBV7-9 and TRBJ2-7, with 7 bases lining up with TRBD1. The CDR3 runs 15 residues. Germline V gene sequence: CDR1 SEHNR, CDR2 FQNEAQ (reference sequence). J lost 2 bases, V lost 5 bases, and 9 bases had no gene match. The CDR3 protein is CASSKGQVAPYEQYF. CDR3 nucleotides: TGTGCCAGCAGCAAAGGACAGGTAGCTCCCTACGAGCAGTACTTC.

This rearrangement joins TRBV3-1 (or the pseudogene TRBV3-2) to TRBJ2-7; the match to TRBD1 covers 9 bases. Germline V CDR1 and CDR2: LGHDT, YNNKEL (reference sequence). The V segment lost 5 bases and the J segment 4 bases; nucleotides outside the gene matches: 0. The CDR3 runs to 12 residues. In DNA form, the CDR3 reads TGTGCCAGCAGCGACAGGGGGTACGAGCAGTACTTC. Protein: CASSDRGYEQYF.

The V gene is TRBV29-1, the J gene TRBJ1-1; D is possibly TRBD1 (5 bases). Germline CDR1 reads SQVTM; CDR2 reads ANQGSEA. V was cut by 5 bases and J by 0 bases, with 19 bases left in between. The CDR3 is made up of 16 amino acids. The CDR3: CSVLSLNWGMNTEAFF. CDR3 sequence (DNA): TGCAGCGTTCTGAGTTTGAACTGGGGCATGAACACTGAAGCTTTCTTT.

J is TRBJ2-1 and V is TRBV6-5, with 7 nucleotides matching TRBD1. CDR3 size: 15 residues. Germline CDR1 and CDR2: MNHEY and SVGAGI. V lost 6 bases to trimming and J lost 4 bases; unmatched junction nucleotides: 9. The CDR3 nucleotides read TGTGCCAGCAGGATTACCGGGACAGCATACAATGAGCAGTTCTTC. The encoded protein is CASRITGTAYNEQFF.

This clone was picked up a small number of times. As DNA, the CDR3 is TGTGCCAGCAGTACGACCGGGACAGCAACCTACGAGCAGTACTTC. Translation gives CASSTTGTATYEQYF. The chain carries TRBV6-2 or TRBV6-3 and TRBJ2-7; 7 bases map to TRBD1. The CDR3 sequence is 15 residues long. CDR1 is MNHEY, CDR2 SVGEGT, per germline. Losses at the gene ends were 5 bases for V and 2 bases for J; bases not matched to a gene: 9.